The text below deals with one T cell receptor (beta chain). Sequenced by immunoSEQ multiplex PCR; TCRdb stores in-frame clones only, minus some. This table holds 60,000 or so clones, 80% to 90% found once. This specimen comes from a study of T cell changes during pregnancy in multiple sclerosis. The CDR3 is made up of 13 amino acids. V lost 4 bases and J 1 base, leaving 7 bases between the germline ends. Per germline, CDR1 SGHTS and CDR2 YDEGEE. The TCR comes from a female donor in good health, enrolled as a control in a pregnancy study. Sample: peripheral blood, taken in the first trimester of pregnancy. The chain has TRBV5-8 and TRBJ2-3, with a tentative D call TRBD2 (5 bases). The CDR3 bases are TGTGCCAGCAGCCGGGAACGCACAGATACGCAGTATTTT. Protein: CASSRERTDTQYF.